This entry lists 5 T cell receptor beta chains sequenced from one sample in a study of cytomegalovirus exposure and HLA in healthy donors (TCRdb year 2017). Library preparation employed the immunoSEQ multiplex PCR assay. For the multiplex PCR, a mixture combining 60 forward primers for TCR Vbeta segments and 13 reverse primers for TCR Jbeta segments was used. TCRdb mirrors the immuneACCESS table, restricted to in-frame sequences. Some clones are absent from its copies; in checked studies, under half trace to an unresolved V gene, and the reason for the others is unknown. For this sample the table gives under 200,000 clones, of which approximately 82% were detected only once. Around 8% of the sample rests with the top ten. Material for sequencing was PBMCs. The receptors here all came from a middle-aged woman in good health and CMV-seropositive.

The CDR3 sequence: CASSVGGTSSYEQYF. The CDR3 DNA reads TGTGCCAGCAGCGTAGGTGGGACTAGCTCCTACGAGCAGTACTTC. J is TRBJ2-7 and V is TRBV9; 8 bases align to TRBD2. Germline lookup yields CDR1 SGDLS and CDR2 YYNGEE. Losses at the gene ends were 0 bases for V and 0 bases for J; bases not matched to a gene: 2. This CDR3 is built from 15 residues.

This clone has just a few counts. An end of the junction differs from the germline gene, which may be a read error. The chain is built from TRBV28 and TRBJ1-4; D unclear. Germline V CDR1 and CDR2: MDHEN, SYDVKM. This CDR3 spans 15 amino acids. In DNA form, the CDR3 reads TGTGCCAGCAGGTTATCCTCAGGAGGAGGGGAAAAACTGTTTTTT. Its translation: CASRLSSGGGEKLFF.

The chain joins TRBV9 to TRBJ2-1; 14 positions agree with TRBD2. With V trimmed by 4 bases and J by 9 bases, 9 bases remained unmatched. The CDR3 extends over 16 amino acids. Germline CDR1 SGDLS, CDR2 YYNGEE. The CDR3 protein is CASSTPGLAGVTEQFF. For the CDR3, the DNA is TGTGCCAGCAGCACCCCGGGACTAGCGGGGGTAACTGAGCAGTTCTTC.

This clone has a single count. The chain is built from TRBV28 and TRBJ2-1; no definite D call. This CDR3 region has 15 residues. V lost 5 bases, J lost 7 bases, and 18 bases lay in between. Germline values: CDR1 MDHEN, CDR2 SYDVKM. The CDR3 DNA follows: TGTGCCAGCAGTCGTAGCTCCCCCTTTTCGAATGAGCAGTTCTTC. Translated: CASSRSSPFSNEQFF.

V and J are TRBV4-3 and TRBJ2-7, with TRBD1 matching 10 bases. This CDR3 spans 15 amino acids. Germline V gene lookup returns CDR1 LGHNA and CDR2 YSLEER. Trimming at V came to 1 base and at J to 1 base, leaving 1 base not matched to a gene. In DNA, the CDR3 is TGCGCCAGCAGCCAAGGGACAGGGGGGTCCTACGAGCAGTACTTC. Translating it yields CASSQGTGGSYEQYF.